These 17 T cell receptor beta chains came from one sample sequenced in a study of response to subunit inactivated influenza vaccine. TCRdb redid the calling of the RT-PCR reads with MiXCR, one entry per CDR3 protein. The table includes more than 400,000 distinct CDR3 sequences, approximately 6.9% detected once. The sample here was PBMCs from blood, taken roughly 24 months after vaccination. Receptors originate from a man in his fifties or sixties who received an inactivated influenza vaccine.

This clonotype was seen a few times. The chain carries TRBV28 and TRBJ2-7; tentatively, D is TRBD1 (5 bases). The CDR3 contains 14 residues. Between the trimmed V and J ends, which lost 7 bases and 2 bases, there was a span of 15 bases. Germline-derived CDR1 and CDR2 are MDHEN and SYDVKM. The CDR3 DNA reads TGTGCCAGCACCCCCTGGACAAATCCCTACGAGCAGTACTTC. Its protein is CASTPWTNPYEQYF.

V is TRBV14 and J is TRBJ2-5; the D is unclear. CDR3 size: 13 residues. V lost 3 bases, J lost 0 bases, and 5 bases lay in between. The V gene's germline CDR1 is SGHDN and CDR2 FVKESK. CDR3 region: CASSHQYQETQYF. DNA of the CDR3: TGTGCCAGCAGCCACCAGTACCAAGAGACCCAGTACTTC. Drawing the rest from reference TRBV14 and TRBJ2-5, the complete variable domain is EAGVTQFPSHSVIEKGQTVTLRCDPISGHDNLYWYRRVMGKEIKFLLHFVKESKQDESGMPNNRFLAERTGGTYSTLKVQPAELEDSGVYFCASSHQYQETQYFGPGTRLLVL.

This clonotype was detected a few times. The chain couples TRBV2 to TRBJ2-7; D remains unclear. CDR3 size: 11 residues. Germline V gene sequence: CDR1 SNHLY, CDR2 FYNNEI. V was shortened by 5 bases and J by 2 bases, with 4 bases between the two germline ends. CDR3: CASSMTYEQYF. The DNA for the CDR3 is TGTGCCAGCAGTATGACCTACGAGCAGTACTTC.

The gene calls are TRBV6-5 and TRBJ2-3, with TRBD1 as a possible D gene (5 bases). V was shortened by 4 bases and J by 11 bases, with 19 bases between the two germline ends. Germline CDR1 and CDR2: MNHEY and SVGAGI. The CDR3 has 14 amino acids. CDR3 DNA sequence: TGTGCCAGCAGTTTCTCGTTGCAGGGATCTCAGCAGTATTTT. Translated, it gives CASSFSLQGSQQYF.

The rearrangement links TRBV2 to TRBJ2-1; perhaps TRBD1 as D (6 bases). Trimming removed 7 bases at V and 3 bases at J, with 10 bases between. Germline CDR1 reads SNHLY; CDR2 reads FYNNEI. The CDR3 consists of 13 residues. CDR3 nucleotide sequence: TGTGCCAGCATCCCGGACAGCTACAATGAGCAGTTCTTC. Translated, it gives CASIPDSYNEQFF.

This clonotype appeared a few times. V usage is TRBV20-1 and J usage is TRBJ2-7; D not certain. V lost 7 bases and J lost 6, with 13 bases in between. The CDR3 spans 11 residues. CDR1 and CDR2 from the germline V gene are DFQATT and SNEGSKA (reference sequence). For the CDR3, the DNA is TGCAGTGTTTTCGACCGTGGCGAGCAGTACTTC. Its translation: CSVFDRGEQYF.

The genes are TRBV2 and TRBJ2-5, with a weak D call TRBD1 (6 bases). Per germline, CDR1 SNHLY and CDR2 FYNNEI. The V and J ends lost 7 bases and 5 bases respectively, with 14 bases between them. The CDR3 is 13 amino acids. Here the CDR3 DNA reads TGTGCCAGCAATGGACAGTTGGGCGAGACCCAGTACTTC. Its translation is CASNGQLGETQYF.

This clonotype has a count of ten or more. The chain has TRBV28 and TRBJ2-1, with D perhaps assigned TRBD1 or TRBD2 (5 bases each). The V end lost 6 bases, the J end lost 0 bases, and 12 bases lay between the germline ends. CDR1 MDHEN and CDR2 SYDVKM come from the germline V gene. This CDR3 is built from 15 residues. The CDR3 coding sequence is TGTGCCAGCAGCGTTGGGGGTACCTCCTACAATGAGCAGTTCTTC. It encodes CASSVGGTSYNEQFF.

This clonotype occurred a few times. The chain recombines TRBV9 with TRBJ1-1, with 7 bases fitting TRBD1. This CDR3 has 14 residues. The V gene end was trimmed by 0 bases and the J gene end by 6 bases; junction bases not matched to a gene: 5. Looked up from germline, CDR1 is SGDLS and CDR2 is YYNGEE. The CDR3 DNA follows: TGTGCCAGCAGCGTAGACTCTCAGGGGGCTGAAGCTTTCTTT. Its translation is CASSVDSQGAEAFF.

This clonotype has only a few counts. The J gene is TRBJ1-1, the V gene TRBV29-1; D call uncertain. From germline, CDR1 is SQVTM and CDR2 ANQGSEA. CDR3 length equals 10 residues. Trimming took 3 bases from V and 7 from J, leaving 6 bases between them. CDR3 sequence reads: CSVDRREAFF. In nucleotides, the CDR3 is TGCAGCGTTGATCGACGTGAAGCTTTCTTT.

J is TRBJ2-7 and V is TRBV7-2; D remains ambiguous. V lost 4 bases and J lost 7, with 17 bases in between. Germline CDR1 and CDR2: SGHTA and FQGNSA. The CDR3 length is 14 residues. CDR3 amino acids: CASSSAAVSSEQYF. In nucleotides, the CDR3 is TGTGCCAGCAGCTCGGCGGCGGTTTCGAGTGAGCAGTACTTC.

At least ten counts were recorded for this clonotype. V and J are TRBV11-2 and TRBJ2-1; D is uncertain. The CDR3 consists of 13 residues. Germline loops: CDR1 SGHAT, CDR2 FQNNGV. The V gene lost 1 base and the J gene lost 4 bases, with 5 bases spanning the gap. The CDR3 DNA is TGTGCCAGCAGCTTAGCACGATACAATGAGCAGTTCTTC. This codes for CASSLARYNEQFF.

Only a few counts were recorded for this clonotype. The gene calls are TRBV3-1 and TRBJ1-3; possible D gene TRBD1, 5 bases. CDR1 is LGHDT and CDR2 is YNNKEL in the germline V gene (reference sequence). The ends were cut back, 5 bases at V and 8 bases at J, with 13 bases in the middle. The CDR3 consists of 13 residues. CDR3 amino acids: CASSYQGQDTIYF. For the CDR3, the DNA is TGTGCCAGCAGCTATCAGGGCCAGGACACCATATATTTT.

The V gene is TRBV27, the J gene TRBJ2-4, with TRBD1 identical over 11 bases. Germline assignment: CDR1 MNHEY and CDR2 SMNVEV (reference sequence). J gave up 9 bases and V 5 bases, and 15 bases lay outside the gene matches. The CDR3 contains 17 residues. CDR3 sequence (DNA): TGTGCCAGCAGTACCTTCTACCGGACAGGGGGCGAGAGCATTCAGTACTTC. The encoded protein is CASSTFYRTGGESIQYF.

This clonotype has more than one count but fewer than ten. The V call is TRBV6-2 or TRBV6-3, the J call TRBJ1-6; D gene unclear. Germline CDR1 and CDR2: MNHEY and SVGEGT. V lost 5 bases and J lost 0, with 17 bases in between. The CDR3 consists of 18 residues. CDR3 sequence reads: CASSGRPALSSYNSPLHF. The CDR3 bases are TGTGCCAGCAGTGGTCGACCGGCCCTGAGCTCCTATAATTCACCCCTCCACTTT.

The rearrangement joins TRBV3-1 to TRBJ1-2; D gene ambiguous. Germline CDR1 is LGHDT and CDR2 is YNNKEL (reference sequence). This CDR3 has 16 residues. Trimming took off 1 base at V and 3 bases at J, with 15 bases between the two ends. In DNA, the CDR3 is TGTGCCAGCAGCCAAGCGAGCAGAGAACCCTACTATGGCTACACCTTC. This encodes CASSQASREPYYGYTF.

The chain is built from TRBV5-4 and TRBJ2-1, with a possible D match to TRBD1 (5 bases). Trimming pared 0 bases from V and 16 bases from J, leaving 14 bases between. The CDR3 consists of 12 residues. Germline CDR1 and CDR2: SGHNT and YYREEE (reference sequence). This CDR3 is CASSLVGPGEFF. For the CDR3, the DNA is TGTGCCAGCAGCTTGGTGGGGCCAGGCGAATTCTTC.